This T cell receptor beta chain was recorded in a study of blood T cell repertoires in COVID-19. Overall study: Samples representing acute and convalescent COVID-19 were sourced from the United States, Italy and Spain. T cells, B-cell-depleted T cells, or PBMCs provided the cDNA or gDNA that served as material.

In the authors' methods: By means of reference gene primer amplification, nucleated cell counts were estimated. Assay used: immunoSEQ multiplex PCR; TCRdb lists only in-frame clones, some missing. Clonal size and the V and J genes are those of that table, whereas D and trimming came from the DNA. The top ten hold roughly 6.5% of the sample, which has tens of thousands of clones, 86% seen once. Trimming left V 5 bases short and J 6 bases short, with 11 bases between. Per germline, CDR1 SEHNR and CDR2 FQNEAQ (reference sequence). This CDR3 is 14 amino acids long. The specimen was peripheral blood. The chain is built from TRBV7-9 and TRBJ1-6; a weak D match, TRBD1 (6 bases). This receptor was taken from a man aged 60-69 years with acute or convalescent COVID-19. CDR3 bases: TGTGCCAGCAGCGAAAGGACAGTTAATTCACCCCTCCACTTT. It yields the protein CASSERTVNSPLHF.